These T cell receptor beta chains were read from a single sample in a study of blood T cells in healthy people across ages. TCRdb reprocessed the 5' RACE reads with MiXCR, giving one entry per CDR3 protein. The sample holds some 880,000 distinct CDR3 sequences, roughly 34% seen once. Sample: blood. The source is a man between 18 and 35 years old in good health. CDR3s include the opening cysteine and the closing phenylalanine or tryptophan. The D gene is left open where the match is weak. Size is stated for part of the rows, as once, few or many counts, or as a class when the clone is expanded.

NA,TRBJ2-1,TRBV5-1,NA,TGCGCCAGCAGCTTGGTTCCGCTTTCAATCGAGCAGTTCTTC,CASSLVPLSIEQFF
NA,TRBJ2-3,TRBV18,TRBD1,TGTGCCAGCACACAGGGGGCCGGCACAGATACGCAGTATTTT,CASTQGAGTDTQYF
many,TRBJ2-1,TRBV9,NA,TGTGCCAGCAGCGTAGAGGTTGGAACTACGTCCTACAATGAGCAGTTCTTC,CASSVEVGTTSYNEQFF
few,TRBJ1-5,TRBV6-5,NA,TGTGCCAGCAGTTACTCACCCCCTCAGGGTAGGATGGGTCAGCCCCAGCATTTT,CASSYSPPQGRMGQPQHF
few,TRBJ1-2,TRBV6-2/TRBV6-3,TRBD1,TGTGCCAGCAGTAGTCGATTGGGGACAGGGACTGGCTACACCTTC,CASSSRLGTGTGYTF
few,TRBJ1-5,TRBV20-1,NA,TGCAGTGCTAGTCATGGTGGTAGGGACCAGCCCCAGCATTTT,CSASHGGRDQPQHF
few,TRBJ1-3,TRBV4-2,NA,TGTGCCAGCAGCCAAAGGGGCGGCTCTGGAAACACCATATATTTT,CASSQRGGSGNTIYF
NA,TRBJ2-1,TRBV20-1,TRBD2,TGCAGTGCTTCTCCTAGCGGAACATACAATGAGCAGGTCTTC,CSASPSGTYNEQVF
NA,TRBJ2-5,TRBV7-2,NA,TGTGCCAGCACCCCACAAAACCCGAGATTGGAGACCCAGTACTTC,CASTPQNPRLETQYF
once,TRBJ2-7,TRBV4-1,NA,TGCGCCAGCAGCCAAGGATCCCCCAGGGGGGGGATCTCCTACGAGCAGTACTTC,CASSQGSPRGGISYEQYF
many,TRBJ1-2,TRBV24-1,NA,TGTGCCACCAGTGAGGGACCCTCTAACTATGGCTACACCTTC,CATSEGPSNYGYTF
NA,TRBJ1-1,TRBV4-3,NA,TGCGCCAGCAGCCAAGACAGCCGATACACTGAAGCTTTCTTT,CASSQDSRYTEAFF
NA,TRBJ2-5,TRBV12-3/TRBV12-4,NA,TGTGCCAGCAGTCCGAACCGGGTCCAAGAGACCCAGTACTTC,CASSPNRVQETQYF